This TCR beta chain was sequenced during a study of T cell repertoires in cytomegalovirus infection. About the study: Peptides in the study included HLA-C-restricted and HLA-B-restricted CMV epitopes. Matching HLA type and CMV infection were both indicated by public TCR beta signatures.

Comments on this clonotype: Its specificity is unknown.

TCRdb re-called the reads through MiXCR, storing one row per CDR3 protein. The table lists a few hundred thousand distinct CDR3 sequences, about two fifths of them singletons. Study-wide points: The ex vivo response showed dominance by HLA-C-restricted CMV-specific TCR beta clonotypes.

Germline trimming cut 5 bases from V and 0 bases from J; bases unmatched to any gene: 6. The CDR3 length is 16 residues. Looked up from germline, CDR1 is SGHTA and CDR2 is FQGNSA. This TCR came from a human donor in good health (CMV status not recorded). Some clones in this sample may be carry-over from other donors' samples. This sample comprised cultured PBMCs, obtained from culture after CMV antigen stimulation. The V gene is TRBV7-2, the J gene TRBJ2-4, with 8 bases aligning to TRBD2. The CDR3 loop is CASSQAGVGAKNIQYF. CDR3 coding DNA: TGTGCCAGCAGCCAAGCGGGAGTGGGAGCCAAAAACATTCAGTACTTC.